This T cell receptor beta chain was sequenced in a study of technical replicates of blood from several donors. Libraries were prepared by immunoSEQ multiplex PCR; TCRdb keeps only in-frame clonotypes and omits some of them. The sample carries some 60,000 clones, around 87% recorded once. The CDR3 length is 15 residues. Trimming at V came to 1 base and at J to 9 bases, leaving 5 bases not matched to a gene. Germline assignment: CDR1 LGHNA and CDR2 YSLEER. What was sequenced was PBMCs. The sequence was collected from a human donor in good health. Some clones in this sample may be carry-over from other donors' samples. This chain uses TRBV4-3 with TRBJ2-2, with 10 bases aligning to TRBD1. The CDR3, as DNA: TGCGCCAGCAGCCAAGGGGACAGGGGAGGCAGGGAGCTGTTTTTT. This sequence encodes CASSQGDRGGRELFF.